Sequencing of this TCR beta chain was carried out in a study of T-cell memory formation after mild COVID-19. General study findings and limits: Among contracting clones, CD4+ were mainly CM/EM and CD8+ enriched in EMRA. Clones that contracted from day 15 to 85 were balanced CD4/CD8, while later expanders leaned CD4+.

The V and J ends lost 6 bases and 6 bases respectively, with 14 bases between them. The CDR3 length is 13 residues. TCRdb processed the 5' RACE reads anew with MiXCR; each CDR3 protein has one entry. The sample shows about 260,000 distinct CDR3 sequences, over 15% of them seen only once. Comments on this clonotype: Its target is unknown.

The V call is TRBV12-3 or TRBV12-4, the J call TRBJ1-2, with D possibly being TRBD1 (6 bases). The sequence derives from a man aged 18 to 29 who had mild COVID-19 (a few samples of this study predate the infection). Cell type and time point are not known. The sequenced material came from PBMCs or a T cell subset sorted from them (not recorded which). CDR3 sequence: CASRLRGGNGYTF. CDR3 nucleotide sequence: TGTGCCAGCAGGCTCAGGGGTGGGAATGGCTACACCTTC.